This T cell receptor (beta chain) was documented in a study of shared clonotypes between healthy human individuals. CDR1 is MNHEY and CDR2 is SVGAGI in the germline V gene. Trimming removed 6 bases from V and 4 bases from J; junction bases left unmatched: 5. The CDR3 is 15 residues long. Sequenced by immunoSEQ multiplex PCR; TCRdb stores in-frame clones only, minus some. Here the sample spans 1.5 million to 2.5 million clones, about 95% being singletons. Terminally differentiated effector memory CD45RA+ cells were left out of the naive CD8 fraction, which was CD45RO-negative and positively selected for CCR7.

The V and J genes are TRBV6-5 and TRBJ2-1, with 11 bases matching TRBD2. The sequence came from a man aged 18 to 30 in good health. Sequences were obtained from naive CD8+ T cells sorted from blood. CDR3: CASRGTSGSYNEQFF. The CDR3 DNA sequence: TGTGCCAGCAGAGGCACTAGCGGGAGTTACAATGAGCAGTTCTTC.